The source of this T cell receptor (beta chain) is a study of T cell responses to AZD1222 COVID-19 vaccine. Study results and caveats: In all cases, repertoires were sampled only after the peak T cell response. There were vaccine-associated CD4 TCRs across spike, dominant at 160-218 and 743-854. Mostly white British, mostly female donors; authors suggested clonal diversity may be underestimated. With two AZD1222 doses given, Spike-specific TCR breadth and depth both rose.

Notes on this clone: Its antigen is currently unknown.

Repertoires were generated with immunoSEQ multiplex PCR, while TCRdb's copy carries only in-frame clones and drops some. In the table there are 130,000 to 150,000 clones, 85% to 90% of which are singletons. CDR3 size: 15 residues. The V segment lost 5 bases and the J segment 7 bases; nucleotides outside the gene matches: 8. Germline V gives CDR1 SGHTS, CDR2 YDEGEE. The specimen comprised peripheral blood, sampled 28 days after the second AZD1222 dose. This chain links TRBV5-8 with TRBJ1-5; 11 bases are a match to TRBD1. The source is an adult who received the AZD1222 COVID-19 vaccine. CDR3: CASSATGDRGQPQHF. In DNA, the CDR3 is TGTGCCAGCAGTGCAACCGGGGACAGGGGGCAGCCCCAGCATTTT.